What follows are 30 T cell receptor beta chains derived from one specimen sequenced in a study of tissue T cells after allogeneic stem cell transplantation. Using immunoSEQ multiplex PCR, the repertoire was profiled, and TCRdb retains in-frame clones only, with some absent. The repertoire consists of about 21,000 clones, with around 63% occurring once and the leading ten covering 0.35% to 0.45%. The material sequenced was blood. Every receptor here comes from a female BALB/c mouse in good health. The mice in this strain carry MHC haplotype H2-d.

The table lists this clone with a few counts. The genes are named according to mouse. The CDR3 extends 1 residue past the end of the read, so its final part is completed from the germline J gene. The chain joins TRBV13-2 to TRBJ2-7; TRBD1 or TRBD2 may be the D gene (5 bases each). The CDR3 is made up of 12 amino acids. Per germline, CDR1 NNHNN and CDR2 SYGAGS (reference sequence). V was shortened by 0 bases and J by 6 bases, with 7 bases between the two germline ends. The chain's CDR3 is CASGDGGIEQYF. CDR3 DNA (partial): TGTGCCAGCGGTGATGGGGGGATTGAACAGTAC.

Of note for this clone: Any gene name here is a mouse gene name. The read ends 1 residue before the CDR3 terminus; that terminus is restored from the germline J gene. This same CDR3 is encoded by further DNA sequences in the sample. The chain links TRBV31 to TRBJ2-2; TRBD1 is a possible D gene (6 bases). This CDR3 region has 14 residues. Per the germline V gene, CDR1 is GKSSPN and CDR2 is SITVG. V lost 0 bases and J lost 1, with 6 bases in between. Partial CDR3 DNA: TGTGCCTGGAGTCTAGGGGGAAACACCGGGCAGCTCTAC. As protein: CAWSLGGNTGQLY. The CDR3 reads in full as CAWSLGGNTGQLYF.

This clone was counted a few times. The genes and germline here are from mouse. With the read ending 1 residue before the CDR3 end, the germline J gene is used to fill in that end. J is TRBJ1-1 and V is TRBV14; D is possibly TRBD1 (5 bases). There are 13 residues in the CDR3. V lost 2 bases, J lost 1 base, and 6 bases lay in between. Per germline, CDR1 SGHDT and CDR2 FRDEAV. The DNA read from the CDR3 is TGTGCCAGCAGTTTGGGGGGAAACACAGAAGTCTTC. This codes for CASSLGGNTEVF. The CDR3, in full, reads CASSLGGNTEVFF.

This clone was seen only a few times. The gene names here belong to mouse. The read comes to an end 1 residue before the CDR3 does, leaving the germline J gene to fill in the end. V gene TRBV13-1 combines with J gene TRBJ1-5, with a possible D match to TRBD1 (5 bases). Trimming cost V 2 bases and J 4 bases, with 10 bases left between them. The CDR3 loop spans 14 amino acids. Germline values: CDR1 NSHNY, CDR2 SYGAGN. The sequenced CDR3 bases are TGTGCCAGCAGTGACAAGGACAAAAACCAGGCTCCGCTT. Protein product: CASSDKDKNQAPL. The whole CDR3 protein is CASSDKDKNQAPLF.

Note on this clone: Germline and genes: mouse. From the germline J gene comes the end of the CDR3, since the read stops 1 residue before it. This chain joins TRBV29 and TRBJ1-3; 7 nucleotides agree with TRBD1. The trim removed 5 bases at V and 0 bases at J, leaving 7 bases unmatched. CDR1 and CDR2 (germline): MSHET, SYDVDS. The CDR3 length is 16 residues. The CDR3 sequence: CASSPGTENSGNTLYF. The CDR3 DNA, read in part, is TGTGCTAGCAGTCCCGGGACAGAAAATTCTGGAAATACGCTCTAT.

The sample holds a few counts of this clone. Genes here carry mouse names. The sequence runs out 1 residue before the end of the CDR3; the remainder is reconstructed from the germline J gene. This rearrangement joins TRBV1 to TRBJ1-3; 9 bases agree with TRBD1. Germline loops: CDR1 NSQYPW, CDR2 LRSPGD (reference sequence). The J segment lost 0 bases and the V segment lost 3 bases, leaving 6 bases of the junction unmatched. CDR3 length equals 17 residues. The chain's CDR3 is CTCSAHRDRDSGNTLYF. The part of the CDR3 DNA that was read is TGCACCTGCAGTGCCCACCGGGACAGGGATTCTGGAAATACGCTCTAT.

Comments on this clone: Genes and germline are mouse. The sequence runs out 1 residue before the end of the CDR3; the remainder is reconstructed from the germline J gene. The chain joins TRBV20 to TRBJ2-5; 10 bases line up with TRBD2. The CDR3 extends over 13 amino acids. Unmatched junction bases numbered 5, after V lost 5 bases and J lost 6 bases. CDR1 is GFQATS, CDR2 STVNSAI, per germline. The CDR3 here is CGAGLGVGDTQYF. Partial CDR3 DNA: TGTGGTGCTGGACTGGGGGTAGGGGACACCCAGTAC. The full variable domain, completed using reference TRBV20 and TRBJ2-5, is GALVYQYPRRTICKSGTSMRMECQAVGFQATSVAWYRQSPQKTFELIALSTVNSAIKYEQNFTQEKFPISHPNLSFSSMTVLNAYLEDRGLYLCGAGLGVGDTQYFGPGTRLLVL.

In the case of this clone: The genes are named according to mouse. The CDR3 is cut off 1 residue early in the read; its end comes from the germline J gene. This chain uses TRBV5 with TRBJ2-1; 10 bases match TRBD1. The V segment lost 4 bases and the J segment 6 bases; nucleotides outside the gene matches: 6. The CDR3 extends over 15 amino acids. Germline V CDR1 and CDR2: LGHNA, YNLKQL (reference sequence). Incomplete CDR3 DNA: TGTGCCAGCAGCCCGACAGGGGGCGCGATTGCTGAGCAGTTC. The encoded protein is CASSPTGGAIAEQF. From start to end, the CDR3 is CASSPTGGAIAEQFF.

A note on this clone: Gene labels here are mouse ones. The CDR3 end is not reached by the read, which stops 1 residue before it; the germline J gene fills it in. The chain has TRBV13-2 and TRBJ2-7; D is perhaps TRBD1 (6 bases). The CDR3 extends over 12 amino acids. V was shortened by 3 bases and J by 4 bases, with 8 bases between the two germline ends. CDR1 is NNHNN, CDR2 SYGAGS, per germline (reference sequence). The sequenced CDR3 bases are TGTGCCAGCGGTGCGGGACAATATGAACAGTAC. The encoded protein is CASGAGQYEQY. The entire CDR3 sequence reads CASGAGQYEQYF.

In this sample, this clone turned up a few times. The genes are named according to mouse. The sequenced part of the CDR3 DNA is TGTGCCAGCAGCCAAGATGGGACTTCAAGCTCCTATGAACAGTAC. The encoded protein is CASSQDGTSSSYEQY. The full CDR3 sequence reads CASSQDGTSSSYEQYF. The V and J genes are TRBV2 and TRBJ2-7; a possible D gene is TRBD2 (6 bases). From the germline J gene comes the end of the CDR3, since the read stops 1 residue before it. Trimming took off 0 bases at V and 0 bases at J, with 12 bases between the two ends. Germline V gives CDR1 LGHNA, CDR2 YSYQKL. This CDR3 has 16 amino acids.

This clone was observed a few times. Gene names denote mouse genes. The sequence runs out 1 residue before the end of the CDR3; the remainder is reconstructed from the germline J gene. The rearrangement links TRBV13-1 to TRBJ2-2, with D hard to call. The CDR3 spans 14 residues. V shed 0 bases and J shed 0 bases, with 3 bases lying between them. The V gene's germline CDR1 is NSHNY and CDR2 SYGAGN. The part of the CDR3 DNA that was read is TGTGCCAGCAGTGATGCAACAAACACCGGGCAGCTCTAC. Translating it yields CASSDATNTGQLY. Given in full, the CDR3 is CASSDATNTGQLYF.

Note on this clone: Gene names are the mouse ones. The read halts 1 residue ahead of the CDR3 end, with the missing end drawn from the germline J gene. The chain recombines TRBV14 with TRBJ2-3; TRBD1 matches at 7 bases. The CDR3 is made up of 14 amino acids. With V trimmed by 2 bases and J by 2 bases, 2 bases remained unmatched. Per germline, CDR1 SGHDT and CDR2 FRDEAV. CDR3 protein: CASSLGTDAETLYF. Partial CDR3 DNA: TGTGCCAGCAGTTTAGGGACAGATGCAGAAACGCTGTAT.

On this clone itself: Mouse germline and gene names are used. The CDR3 end is not reached by the read, which stops 1 residue before it; the germline J gene fills it in. The V gene is TRBV1, the J gene TRBJ2-5, with D tentatively TRBD1 or TRBD2 (5 bases each). CDR1 and CDR2 from the germline V gene are NSQYPW and LRSPGD (reference sequence). The CDR3 is 13 amino acids. Trimming pared 3 bases from V and 4 bases from J, leaving 8 bases between. CDR3: CTCSAGTEDTQYF. CDR3 DNA, as far as it was read: TGCACCTGCAGTGCCGGGACGGAAGACACCCAGTAC.

This clone was detected only a few times. Any gene name here is a mouse gene name. The CDR3 goes on 1 residue after the read ends, and that part is filled in from the germline J gene. This chain uses TRBV2 with TRBJ2-7; maybe TRBD1 (6 bases). Trimming took 2 bases from V and 4 from J, leaving 6 bases between them. CDR1 and CDR2 (germline): LGHNA, YSYQKL. The CDR3 is made up of 12 amino acids. CDR3 DNA, as far as it was read: TGTGCCAGCAGCCAACAGGGGTATGAACAGTAC. The encoded protein is CASSQQGYEQY. The whole CDR3 is CASSQQGYEQYF.

With regard to this clone: Any gene name here is a mouse gene name. From the germline J gene comes the end of the CDR3, since the read stops 1 residue before it. This rearrangement joins TRBV16 to TRBJ2-7, with 12 bases that match TRBD1. CDR1 SGHSA and CDR2 FRNQAP come from the germline V gene. The CDR3 extends over 15 amino acids. The junction had 8 bases not matched to a gene; V was cut back by 5 bases and J by 6 bases. This CDR3 reads CASSPPGQGALEQYF. CDR3 DNA, as far as it was read: TGTGCAAGCAGCCCACCGGGACAGGGGGCGCTTGAACAGTAC. Variable domain in full (rest from reference TRBV16 and TRBJ2-7): NAGVIQTPRHKVTGKGQEATLWCEPISGHSAVFWYRQTIVQGLEFLTYFRNQAPIDDSGMPKERFSAQMPNQSHSTLKIQSTQPQDSAVYLCASSPPGQGALEQYFGPGTRLTVL.

Of note for this clone: Mouse names are used for the genes. Coverage ceases 1 residue before the CDR3 finishes, and the germline J gene fills in the end. V and J are TRBV29 and TRBJ1-4; the D gene is possibly TRBD1 (6 bases). The CDR3 totals 17 residues. CDR1 is MSHET, CDR2 SYDVDS, per germline. The germline V and J ends were trimmed by 0 bases and 0 bases, with 11 bases remaining between them. CDR3 protein: CASSLSSGTISNERLFF. The part of the CDR3 DNA that was read is TGTGCTAGCAGTTTATCTTCCGGGACAATTTCCAACGAAAGATTATTT.

About this clone: Genes and germline are mouse. The read terminates 1 residue ahead of where the CDR3 ends, so the germline J gene completes it. This chain links TRBV5 with TRBJ1-4; tentative D call: TRBD1 (6 bases). Looked up from germline, CDR1 is LGHNA and CDR2 is YNLKQL (reference sequence). This CDR3 comprises 14 residues. Trimming cost V 0 bases and J 6 bases, with 8 bases left between them. CDR3 DNA (partial): TGTGCCAGCAGCCAAGATCCAGGGGACGAAAGATTATTT. This codes for CASSQDPGDERLF. The full CDR3 is CASSQDPGDERLFF.

Of note for this clone: Any gene name here is a mouse gene name. The read terminates 1 residue before the CDR3 end, so the remaining end is supplied by the germline J gene. The chain recombines TRBV20 with TRBJ2-4; TRBD2 is a possible D gene (5 bases). This CDR3 has 14 amino acids. V was cut by 1 base and J by 0 bases, with 8 bases left in between. CDR1 and CDR2 from the germline V gene are GFQATS and STVNSAI. Here the CDR3 reads CGARVGNSQNTLYF. The sequenced part of the CDR3 DNA is TGTGGTGCTAGGGTGGGGAATAGTCAAAACACCTTGTAC.

A remark on this clone: Gene names are mouse gene names. The chain's CDR3 is CASSLGGREQYF. Partial CDR3 DNA: TGTGCCAGCAGCCTGGGGGGGCGAGAACAGTAC. The V call is TRBV2, the J call TRBJ2-7; 9 bases fit TRBD2. The read halts 1 residue ahead of the CDR3 end, with the missing end drawn from the germline J gene. Germline V gives CDR1 LGHNA, CDR2 YSYQKL. The J segment lost 7 bases and the V segment lost 4 bases, leaving 2 bases of the junction unmatched. This CDR3 spans 12 amino acids.

This clone was counted only a few times. Gene names denote mouse genes. CDR3 DNA, as far as it was read: TGTGCCAGCAGCCAAGGGACAGGGGGGTATGGAAATACGCTCTAT. Translated, it gives CASSQGTGGYGNTLY. The whole CDR3 protein reads CASSQGTGGYGNTLYF. This chain connects TRBV5 to TRBJ1-3, with 10 bases matching TRBD1. The CDR3 end falls 1 residue outside the read, so it is completed with the germline J gene. In germline, CDR1 is LGHNA, CDR2 YNLKQL (reference sequence). Trimming took 1 base from V and 3 from J; bases not matched to a gene: 3. CDR3 length: 16 amino acids.

Comments on this clone: Mouse germline and gene names are used. The read ends 1 residue shy of where the CDR3 ends; the end is completed using the germline J gene. The rearrangement links TRBV13-2 to TRBJ2-7; 10 bases map to TRBD2. This CDR3 contains 14 residues. From germline, CDR1 is NNHNN and CDR2 SYGAGS (reference sequence). J was trimmed by 4 bases and V by 3 bases; bases with no gene match: 4. The part of the CDR3 DNA that was read is TGTGCCAGCGGTGCTCCGGGACTGGGGTATGAACAGTAC. Amino acids: CASGAPGLGYEQY. The full CDR3 reads CASGAPGLGYEQYF.

A note on this clone: Genes here carry mouse names. The CDR3 goes on 1 residue after the read ends, and that part is filled in from the germline J gene. The chain has TRBV4 and TRBJ1-2, with a weak D call TRBD1 (6 bases). Germline CDR1 and CDR2: LGHDT and YNNKQL (reference sequence). Trimming left V 4 bases short and J 1 base short, with 10 bases between. The CDR3 is made up of 14 amino acids. The CDR3 loop is CASSFGTKNSDYTF. The DNA read from the CDR3 is TGTGCCAGCAGCTTCGGGACAAAAAACTCCGACTACACC.

This clone appeared a few times. Mouse names are used for the genes. With the read ending 1 residue before the CDR3 end, the germline J gene is used to fill in that end. The chain recombines TRBV20 with TRBJ2-7; maybe TRBD2 (5 bases). CDR3 length: 11 amino acids. Trimming removed 1 base at V and 4 bases at J, with 5 bases between. Germline V gives CDR1 GFQATS, CDR2 STVNSAI. The part of the CDR3 DNA that was read is TGTGGTGCTAGGGCTGGGTATGAACAGTAC. Protein: CGARAGYEQY. The complete CDR3 protein is CGARAGYEQYF.

Turning to this clone: The gene names given are mouse names. With the read ending 1 residue before the CDR3 end, the germline J gene is used to fill in that end. V gene TRBV5 combines with J gene TRBJ2-5, with D possibly being TRBD1 (6 bases). V lost 2 bases, J lost 6 bases, and 15 bases lay in between. The CDR3 runs to 15 residues. Germline V lookup: CDR1 LGHNA, CDR2 YNLKQL (reference sequence). The CDR3 reads CASSQSQGRWDTQYF. CDR3 DNA, as far as it was read: TGTGCCAGCAGCCAATCCCAGGGGAGGTGGGACACCCAGTAC.

To note about this clone: Mouse gene names and germline throughout. The observed sequence ends 1 residue before the CDR3 terminus, with the missing tail filled in from the germline J gene. The chain joins TRBV5 to TRBJ2-7, with D possibly being TRBD1 (6 bases). V lost 4 bases and J 0 bases, leaving 7 bases between the germline ends. Germline V gene lookup returns CDR1 LGHNA and CDR2 YNLKQL (reference sequence). This CDR3 has 13 amino acids. Partial CDR3 DNA: TGTGCCAGCAGCCTGGACAGCTCCTATGAACAGTAC. Encoded protein: CASSLDSSYEQY. The full-length CDR3 reads as CASSLDSSYEQYF.

Regarding this clone: Gene and germline names: mouse. From the germline J gene comes the end of the CDR3, since the read stops 1 residue before it. The chain combines TRBV15 with TRBJ2-3, with D maybe TRBD1 (5 bases). The germline V gene has CDR1 SGHND and CDR2 FRSKSL. The CDR3 extends over 13 amino acids. V was shortened by 9 bases and J by 0 bases, with 10 bases between the two germline ends. CDR3 bases read: TGTGCCAGGCAGGGCGAGAGTGCAGAAACGCTGTAT. Protein: CARQGESAETLY. The complete CDR3 reads CARQGESAETLYF.

This clone showed up just a few times. The listed genes are named as in mouse. The CDR3 end falls 1 residue outside the read, so it is completed with the germline J gene. The genes are TRBV3 and TRBJ2-7; tentatively, D is TRBD2 (6 bases). Germline V CDR1 and CDR2: SNHLY, FYNGKV (reference sequence). With 1 base removed from V and 4 bases from J, the gap between germline ends came to 8 bases. This CDR3 has 13 residues. The CDR3 region is CASSLVWGYEQYF. CDR3 bases read: TGTGCCAGCAGCTTAGTTTGGGGGTATGAACAGTAC.

As for this clone: Gene names follow the mouse nomenclature. The CDR3 is cut off 1 residue early in the read; its end comes from the germline J gene. V and J are TRBV1 and TRBJ2-7; 11 bases map to TRBD2. The CDR3 loop spans 15 amino acids. The V gene's germline CDR1 is NSQYPW and CDR2 LRSPGD (reference sequence). With V trimmed by 1 base and J by 4 bases, 3 bases remained unmatched. The CDR3 protein is CTCSAGGDWGYEQYF. The sequenced CDR3 bases are TGCACCTGCAGTGCAGGGGGGGACTGGGGGTATGAACAGTAC. The entire variable domain, with the rest obtained from reference TRBV1 and TRBJ2-7, is as follows: VTLLEQNPRWRLVPRGQAVNLRCILKNSQYPWMSWYQQDLQKQLQWLFTLRSPGDKEVKSLPGADYLATRVTDTELRLQVANMSQGRTLYCTCSAGGDWGYEQYFGPGTRLTVL.

This clone was seen only a few times. Genes and germline come from the mouse. The read falls 1 residue short of the CDR3 end, and the missing part is taken from the germline J gene. The V call is TRBV29, the J call TRBJ1-5, with no clear D. The CDR3 runs to 13 residues. Germline V gene lookup returns CDR1 MSHET and CDR2 SYDVDS. Trimming pared 8 bases from V and 0 bases from J, leaving 8 bases between. CDR3 bases read: TGTGCTAGCTCCGACAATAACAACCAGGCTCCGCTT. Its translation is CASSDNNNQAPL. The full-length CDR3 reads as CASSDNNNQAPLF. Together with reference TRBV29 and TRBJ1-5, the CDR3 gives the full variable domain: DMKVTQMPRYLIKRMGENVLLECGQDMSHETMYWYRQDPGLGLQLIYISYDVDSNSEGDIPKGYRVSRKKREHFSLILDSAKTNQTSVYFCASSDNNNQAPLFGEGTRLSVL.

Details on this clone: These gene names are mouse names. The read terminates 1 residue ahead of where the CDR3 ends, so the germline J gene completes it. The rearrangement joins TRBV31 to TRBJ2-4; D assignment may be TRBD1 or TRBD2 (5 bases each). The CDR3 sequence is 13 residues long. From germline, CDR1 is GKSSPN and CDR2 SITVG. Trimming took 2 bases from V and 0 from J, leaving 6 bases between them. The chain's CDR3 is CAWSGGSQNTLYF. The CDR3 bases that were read are TGTGCCTGGAGTGGGGGTAGTCAAAACACCTTGTAC.